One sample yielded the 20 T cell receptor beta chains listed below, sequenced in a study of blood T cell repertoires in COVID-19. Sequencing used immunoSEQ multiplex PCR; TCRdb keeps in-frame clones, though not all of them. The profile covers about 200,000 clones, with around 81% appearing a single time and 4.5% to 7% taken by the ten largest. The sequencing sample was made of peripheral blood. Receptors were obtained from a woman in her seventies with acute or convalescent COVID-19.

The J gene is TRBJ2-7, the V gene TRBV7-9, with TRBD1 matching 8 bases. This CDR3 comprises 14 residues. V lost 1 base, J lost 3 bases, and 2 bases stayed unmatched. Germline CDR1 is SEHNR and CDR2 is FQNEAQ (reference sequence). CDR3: CASSLGGQVYEQYF. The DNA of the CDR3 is TGTGCCAGCAGCTTAGGGGGACAGGTCTACGAGCAGTACTTC.

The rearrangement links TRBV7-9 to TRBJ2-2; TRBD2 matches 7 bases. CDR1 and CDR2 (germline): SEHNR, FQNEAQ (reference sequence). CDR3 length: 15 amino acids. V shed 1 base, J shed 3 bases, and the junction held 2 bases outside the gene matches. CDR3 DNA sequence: TGTGCCAGCAGCTTAGTTCGGGGGGACACCGGGGAGCTGTTTTTT. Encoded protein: CASSLVRGDTGELFF.

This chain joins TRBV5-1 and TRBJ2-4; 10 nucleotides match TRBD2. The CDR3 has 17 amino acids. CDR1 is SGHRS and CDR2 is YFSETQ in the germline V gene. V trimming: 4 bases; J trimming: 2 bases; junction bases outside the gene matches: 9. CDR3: CASSPLAGVLTKNIQYF. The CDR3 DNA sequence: TGCGCCAGCAGCCCGCTAGCGGGAGTTCTGACCAAAAACATTCAGTACTTC. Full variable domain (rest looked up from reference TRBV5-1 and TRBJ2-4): KAGVTQTPRYLIKTRGQQVTLSCSPISGHRSVSWYQQTPGQGLQFLFEYFSETQRNKGNFPGRFSGRQFSNSRSEMNVSTLELGDSALYLCASSPLAGVLTKNIQYFGAGTRLSVL.

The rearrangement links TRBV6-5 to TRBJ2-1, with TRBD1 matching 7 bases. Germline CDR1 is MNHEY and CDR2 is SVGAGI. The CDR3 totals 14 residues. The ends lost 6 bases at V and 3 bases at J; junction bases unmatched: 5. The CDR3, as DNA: TGTGCCAGCAGGCCCGGGACAGTCTACAATGAGCAGTTCTTC. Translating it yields CASRPGTVYNEQFF.

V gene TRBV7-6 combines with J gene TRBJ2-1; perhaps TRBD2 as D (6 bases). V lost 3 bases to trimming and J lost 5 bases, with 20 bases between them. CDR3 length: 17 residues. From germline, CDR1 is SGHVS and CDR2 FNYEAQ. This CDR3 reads CASSFLHPGLQNNEQFF. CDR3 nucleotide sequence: TGTGCCAGCAGCTTCCTCCACCCGGGACTGCAGAACAATGAGCAGTTCTTC. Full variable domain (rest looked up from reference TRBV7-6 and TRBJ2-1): GAGVSQSPRYKVTKRGQDVALRCDPISGHVSLYWYRQALGQGPEFLTYFNYEAQQDKSGLPNDRFSAERPEGSISTLTIQRTEQRDSAMYRCASSFLHPGLQNNEQFFGPGTRLTVL.

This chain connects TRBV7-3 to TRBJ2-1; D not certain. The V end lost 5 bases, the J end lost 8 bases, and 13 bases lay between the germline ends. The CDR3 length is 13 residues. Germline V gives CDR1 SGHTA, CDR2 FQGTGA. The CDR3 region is CASSELAFHEQFF. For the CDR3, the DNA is TGTGCCAGCAGCGAATTAGCTTTCCATGAGCAGTTCTTC.

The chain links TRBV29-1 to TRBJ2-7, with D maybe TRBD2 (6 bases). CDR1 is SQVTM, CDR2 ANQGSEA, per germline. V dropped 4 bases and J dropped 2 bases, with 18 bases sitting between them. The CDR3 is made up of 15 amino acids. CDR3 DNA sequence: TGCAGCGTTGTCTCCCCATTGGCGGGACCCTACGAGCAGTACTTC. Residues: CSVVSPLAGPYEQYF.

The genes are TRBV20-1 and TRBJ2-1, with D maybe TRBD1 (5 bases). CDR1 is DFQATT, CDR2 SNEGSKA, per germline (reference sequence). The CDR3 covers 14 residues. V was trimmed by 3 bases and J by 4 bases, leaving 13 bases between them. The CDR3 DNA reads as TGCAGTGCTAGTGCGTCAGGGAAGTACAATGAGCAGTTCTTC. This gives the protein CSASASGKYNEQFF.

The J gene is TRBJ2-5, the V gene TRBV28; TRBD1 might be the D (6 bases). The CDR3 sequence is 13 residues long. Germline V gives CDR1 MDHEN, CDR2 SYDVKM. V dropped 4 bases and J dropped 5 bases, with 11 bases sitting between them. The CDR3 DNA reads TGTGCCAGCAGTTCCGGACAGTTCGAGACCCAGTACTTC. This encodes CASSSGQFETQYF.

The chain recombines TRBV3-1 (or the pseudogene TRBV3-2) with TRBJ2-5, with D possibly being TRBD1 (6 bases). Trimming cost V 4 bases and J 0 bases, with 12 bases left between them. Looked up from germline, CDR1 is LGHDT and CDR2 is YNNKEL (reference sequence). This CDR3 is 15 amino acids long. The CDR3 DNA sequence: TGTGCCAGCAGCCGCAGGGGCCCGTACCAAGAGACCCAGTACTTC. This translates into CASSRRGPYQETQYF.

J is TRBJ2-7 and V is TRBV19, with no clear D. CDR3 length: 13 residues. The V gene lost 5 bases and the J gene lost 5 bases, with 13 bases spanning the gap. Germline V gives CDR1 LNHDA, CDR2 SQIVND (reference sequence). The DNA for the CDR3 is TGTGCCAGTAGTCAGATTATCACCGACGAGCAGTACTTC. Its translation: CASSQIITDEQYF.

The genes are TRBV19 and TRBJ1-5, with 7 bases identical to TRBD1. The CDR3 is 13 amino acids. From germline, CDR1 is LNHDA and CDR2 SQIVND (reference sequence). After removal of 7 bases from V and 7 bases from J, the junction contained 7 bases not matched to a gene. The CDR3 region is CASIGDSPQPQHF. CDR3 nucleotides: TGTGCCAGTATAGGGGACAGTCCACAGCCCCAGCATTTT.

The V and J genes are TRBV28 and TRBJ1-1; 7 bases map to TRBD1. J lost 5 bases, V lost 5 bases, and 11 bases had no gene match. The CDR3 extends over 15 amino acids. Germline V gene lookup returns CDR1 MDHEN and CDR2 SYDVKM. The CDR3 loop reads CASSPGGGAGTEAFF. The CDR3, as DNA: TGTGCCAGCAGTCCTGGAGGGGGCGCCGGAACTGAAGCTTTCTTT. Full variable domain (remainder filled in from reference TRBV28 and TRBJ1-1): DVKVTQSSRYLVKRTGEKVFLECVQDMDHENMFWYRQDPGLGLRLIYFSYDVKMKEKGDIPEGYSVSREKKERFSLILESASTNQTSMYLCASSPGGGAGTEAFFGQGTRLTVV.

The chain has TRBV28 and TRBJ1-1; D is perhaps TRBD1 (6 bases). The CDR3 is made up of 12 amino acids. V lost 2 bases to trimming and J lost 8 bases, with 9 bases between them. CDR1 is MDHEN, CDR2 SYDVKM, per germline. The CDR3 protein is CASSLRGTEAFF. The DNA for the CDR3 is TGTGCCAGCAGTTTAAGGGGGACAGAAGCTTTCTTT.

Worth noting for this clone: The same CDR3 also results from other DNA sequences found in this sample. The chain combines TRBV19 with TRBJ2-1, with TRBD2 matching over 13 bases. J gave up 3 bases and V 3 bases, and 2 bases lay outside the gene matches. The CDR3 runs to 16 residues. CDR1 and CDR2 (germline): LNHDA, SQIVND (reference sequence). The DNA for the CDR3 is TGTGCCAGTAGTATGGGACTAGCGGGGTACTACAATGAGCAGTTCTTC. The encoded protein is CASSMGLAGYYNEQFF.

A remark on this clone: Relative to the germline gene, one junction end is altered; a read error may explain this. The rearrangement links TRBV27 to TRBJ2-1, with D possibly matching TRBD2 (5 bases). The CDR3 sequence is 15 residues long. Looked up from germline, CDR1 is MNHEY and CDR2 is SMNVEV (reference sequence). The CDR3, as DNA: TGTGCCAGCAGTTTATTTGGCGGGTCTTACAATGGGCAGTTCTTC. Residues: CASSLFGGSYNGQFF.

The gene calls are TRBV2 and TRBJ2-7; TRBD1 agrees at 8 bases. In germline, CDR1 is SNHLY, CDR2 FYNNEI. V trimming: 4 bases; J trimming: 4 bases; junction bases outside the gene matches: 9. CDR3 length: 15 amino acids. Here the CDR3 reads CASSGPGQVMYEQYF. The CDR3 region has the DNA TGTGCCAGCAGTGGCCCGGGACAGGTCATGTACGAGCAGTACTTC.

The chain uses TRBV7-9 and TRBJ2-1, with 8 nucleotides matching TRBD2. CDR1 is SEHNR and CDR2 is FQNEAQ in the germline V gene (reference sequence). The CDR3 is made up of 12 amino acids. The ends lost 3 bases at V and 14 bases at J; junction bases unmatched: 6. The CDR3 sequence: CASSFPGTRKFF. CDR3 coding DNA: TGTGCCAGCAGCTTCCCCGGGACTAGAAAGTTCTTC. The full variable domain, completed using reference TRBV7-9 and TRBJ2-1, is DTGVSQNPRHKITKRGQNVTFRCDPISEHNRLYWYRQTLGQGPEFLTYFQNEAQLEKSRLLSDRFSAERPKGSFSTLEIQRTEQGDSAMYLCASSFPGTRKFFGPGTRLTVL.

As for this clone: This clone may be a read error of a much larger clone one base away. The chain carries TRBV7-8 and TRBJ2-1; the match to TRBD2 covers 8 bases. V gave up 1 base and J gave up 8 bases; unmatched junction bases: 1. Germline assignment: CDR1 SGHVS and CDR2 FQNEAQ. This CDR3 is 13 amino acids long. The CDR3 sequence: CASSLDSGDEQFF. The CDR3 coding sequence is TGTGCCAGCAGCTTAGATAGCGGGGATGAGCAGTTCTTC.

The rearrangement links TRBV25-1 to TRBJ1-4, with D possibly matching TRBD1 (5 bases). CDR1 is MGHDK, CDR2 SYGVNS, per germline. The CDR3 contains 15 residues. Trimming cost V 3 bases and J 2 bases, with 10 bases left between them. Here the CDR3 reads CASSEYRPTNEKLFF. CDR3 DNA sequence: TGTGCCAGCAGTGAGTACAGGCCGACTAATGAAAAACTGTTTTTT.